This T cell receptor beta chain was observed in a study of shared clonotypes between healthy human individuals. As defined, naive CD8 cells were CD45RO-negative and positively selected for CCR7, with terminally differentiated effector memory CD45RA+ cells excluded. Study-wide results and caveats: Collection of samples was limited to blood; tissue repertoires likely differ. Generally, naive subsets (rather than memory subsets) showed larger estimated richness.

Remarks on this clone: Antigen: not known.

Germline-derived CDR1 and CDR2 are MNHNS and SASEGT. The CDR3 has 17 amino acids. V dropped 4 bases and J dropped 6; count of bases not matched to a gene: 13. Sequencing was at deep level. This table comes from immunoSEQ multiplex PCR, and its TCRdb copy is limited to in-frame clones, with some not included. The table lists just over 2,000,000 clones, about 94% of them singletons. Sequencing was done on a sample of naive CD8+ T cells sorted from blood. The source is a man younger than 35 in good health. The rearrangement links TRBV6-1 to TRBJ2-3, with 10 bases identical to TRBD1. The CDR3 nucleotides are TGTGCCAGCAGTGCAGCGCCGGGGACAGGGGCAGGGGATACGCAGTATTTT. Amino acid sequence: CASSAAPGTGAGDTQYF.